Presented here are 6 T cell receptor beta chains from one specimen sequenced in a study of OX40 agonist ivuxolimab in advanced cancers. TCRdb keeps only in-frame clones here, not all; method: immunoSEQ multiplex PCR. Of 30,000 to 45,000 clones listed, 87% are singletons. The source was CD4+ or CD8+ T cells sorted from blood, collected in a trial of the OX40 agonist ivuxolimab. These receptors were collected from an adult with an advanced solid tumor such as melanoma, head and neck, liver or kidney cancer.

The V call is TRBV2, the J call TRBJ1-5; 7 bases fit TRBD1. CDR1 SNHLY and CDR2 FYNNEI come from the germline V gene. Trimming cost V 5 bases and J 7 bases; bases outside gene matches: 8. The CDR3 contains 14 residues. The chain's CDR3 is CASSYGTAEQPQHF. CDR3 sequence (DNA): TGTGCCAGCAGTTACGGGACAGCCGAGCAGCCCCAGCATTTT.

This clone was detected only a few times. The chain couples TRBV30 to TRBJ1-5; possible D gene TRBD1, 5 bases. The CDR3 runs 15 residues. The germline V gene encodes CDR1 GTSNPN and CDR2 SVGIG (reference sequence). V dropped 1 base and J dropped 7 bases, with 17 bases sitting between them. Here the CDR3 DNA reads TGTGCCTGGAGTGGTGGAGGGGCAGCGATGCAGCCCCAGCATTTT. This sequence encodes CAWSGGGAAMQPQHF.

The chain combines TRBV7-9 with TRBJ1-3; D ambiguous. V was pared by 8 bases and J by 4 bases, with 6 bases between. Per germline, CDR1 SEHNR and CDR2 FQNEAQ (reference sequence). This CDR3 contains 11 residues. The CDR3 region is CASPPGNTIYF. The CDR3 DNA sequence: TGTGCCAGCCCCCCGGGAAACACCATATATTTT.

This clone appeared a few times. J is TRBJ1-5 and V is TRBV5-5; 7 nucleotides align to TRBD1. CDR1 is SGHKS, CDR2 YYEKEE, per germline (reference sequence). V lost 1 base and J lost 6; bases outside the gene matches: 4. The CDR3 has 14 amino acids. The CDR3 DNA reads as TGTGCCAGCAGCTTGACAGGGGATTCTCAGCCCCAGCATTTT. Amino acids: CASSLTGDSQPQHF. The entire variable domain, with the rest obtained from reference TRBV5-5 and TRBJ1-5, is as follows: DAGVTQSPTHLIKTRGQQVTLRCSPISGHKSVSWYQQVLGQGPQFIFQYYEKEERGRGNFPDRFSARQFPNYSSELNVNALLLGDSALYLCASSLTGDSQPQHFGDGTRLSIL.

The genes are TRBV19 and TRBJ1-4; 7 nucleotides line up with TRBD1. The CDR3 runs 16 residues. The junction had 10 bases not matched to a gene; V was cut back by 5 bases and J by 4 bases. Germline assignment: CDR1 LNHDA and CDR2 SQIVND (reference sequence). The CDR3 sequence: CASSPRAGTDNEKLFF. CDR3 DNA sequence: TGTGCCAGTAGTCCGCGAGCCGGGACAGATAATGAAAAACTGTTTTTT.

The CDR3 DNA sequence: TGTGCCAGCAGTTACTCGGGGAGCAATCAGCCCCAGCATTTT. Translated, it gives CASSYSGSNQPQHF. This chain links TRBV6-6 with TRBJ1-5; D gene uncertain. Trimming cost V 0 bases and J 1 base, with 4 bases left between them. This CDR3 is 14 amino acids long. Looked up from germline, CDR1 is MNHNY and CDR2 is SVGAGI (reference sequence).